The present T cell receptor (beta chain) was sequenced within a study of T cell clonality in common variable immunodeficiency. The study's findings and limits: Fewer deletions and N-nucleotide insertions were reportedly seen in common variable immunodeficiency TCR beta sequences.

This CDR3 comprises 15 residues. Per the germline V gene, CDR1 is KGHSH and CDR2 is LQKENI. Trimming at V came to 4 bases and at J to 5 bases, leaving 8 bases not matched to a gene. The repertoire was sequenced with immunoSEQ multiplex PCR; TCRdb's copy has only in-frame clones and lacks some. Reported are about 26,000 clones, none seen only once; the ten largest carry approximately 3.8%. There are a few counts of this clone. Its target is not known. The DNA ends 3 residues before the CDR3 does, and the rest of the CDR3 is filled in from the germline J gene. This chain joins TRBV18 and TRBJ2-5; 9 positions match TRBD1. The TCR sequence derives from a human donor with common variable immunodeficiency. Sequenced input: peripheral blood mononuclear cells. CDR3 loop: CASSRIQGAGETQYF. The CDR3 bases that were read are TGTGCCAGCTCACGTATACAGGGGGCTGGGGAGACC.